This T cell receptor beta chain was identified in a study of blood T cell repertoires in COVID-19 (TCRdb year 2020). About the study as a whole: Samples covering the acute and convalescent phases of COVID-19 were provided by collaborators in the United States, Italy and Spain. The material from the prospective study consisted of cDNA or gDNA derived from T cells, B-cell-depleted T cells, or PBMCs. Deeply sampled blood TCRbeta repertoires from subjects exposed to, actively infected with, or recovered from COVID-19 were included in the dataset. The repertoires were made available in a free public database intended to serve as a resource for research on the immune response to SARS-CoV-2. The samples were drawn from two sources: the first 160 participants of the ongoing ImmuneRACE study, and 1,000 to 1,500 subjects contributed by 6 global collaborators. The sample metadata nearly always contained a de-identified subject ID, COVID-19 status, age in years and sex. Where available, HLA class I and class II types were obtained from metadata supplied by the sample provider rather than from assay-based typing.

Study-wide conclusions, independent of this receptor: How much clinical and demographic metadata was included differed by source and by participant, and the metadata was provided uncurated.

About this clone: Its target antigen remains unknown. The record has no base qualities; no much larger clone is one base away.

TCRbeta CDR3 regions were amplified from genomic DNA by means of the immunoSEQ Assay, a bias-controlled multiplex PCR. Per the authors' processing: The number of nucleated cells in each sample was estimated by amplification of reference gene primers within the assay. To quantify the absolute abundance of each unique TCRbeta CDR3 rearrangement, sequence reads were collapsed and filtered. For each sample, productive Simpson clonality was calculated by taking the square root of Simpson's diversity index across productive rearrangements. TCRdb limited this immuneACCESS table to in-frame rearrangements with V and J called. A share of clones is missing; checked studies link under half to unresolved V genes, and the rest is unexplained. The V and J calls and clone size were taken over from that table, and D and trimming were inferred from the DNA. This sample comprises 45,000 to 70,000 clones, just under 90% of them detected only once. The ten largest clonotypes hold around 7.1% of the sample.

At one collaborating source in Seattle, patients were enrolled during active infection and were followed longitudinally through the course of disease. Collaborating institutions collected whole blood in K2EDTA tubes following their own protocols. For TCRbeta analysis, collaborators shipped samples in one of three forms: frozen whole blood, isolated PBMCs, or DNA extracted from either of those sample types. The germline V gene yields MDHEN for CDR1 and SYDVKM for CDR2. Trimming removed 1 base from V and 9 bases from J; the gene matches leave 3 bases unexplained. The CDR3 sequence holds 13 residues, the cysteine and phenylalanine included. Only CDR3 DNA is held: 39 bases, read in frame from base 1.

The chain uses TRBV28 and TRBJ1-5; 7 central nucleotides agree with TRBD1. Source material: peripheral blood. The clonotype originates from a woman in her fifties or sixties with COVID-19, enrolled during active disease. Here is the DNA: TGTGCCAGCAGTTTATCAGGGGGGCCGCCCCAGCATTTT. It codes for CASSLSGGPPQHF. The reference TRBV28 and TRBJ1-5 proteins fill in what lies around the CDR3, so the full variable domain reads DVKVTQSSRYLVKRTGEKVFLECVQDMDHENMFWYRQDPGLGLRLIYFSYDVKMKEKGDIPEGYSVSREKKERFSLILESASTNQTSMYLCASSLSGGPPQHFGDGTRLSIL.